This TCR beta chain was sequenced in a study of blood T cell repertoires in COVID-19. Authors' data handling: Using reference gene primer amplification, nucleated cell counts were estimated. TCRdb's table, derived via immunoSEQ multiplex PCR, lists solely in-frame clones and lacks some. The V and J calls and clone size come from that table; D and trimming were worked out from the DNA. The sample holds approximately 250,000 clones, approximately 84% seen once. The V and J ends lost 1 base and 5 bases, in that order; junction bases with no gene match: 1. The V gene's germline CDR1 is SGHNT and CDR2 YENEEA. This CDR3 has 14 amino acids.

Source material: peripheral blood. V usage is TRBV11-3 and J usage is TRBJ2-2; 7 bases fit TRBD2. The receptor was isolated from a man in his fifties with acute or convalescent COVID-19. CDR3 sequence reads: CASSLAGGTGELFF. The CDR3 coding sequence is TGTGCCAGCAGCTTAGCGGGGGGAACCGGGGAGCTGTTTTTT.